This passage covers 30 T cell receptor beta chains from one sample sequenced in a study of control samples from healthy donors and cancer patients. Using immunoSEQ multiplex PCR, the repertoire was profiled, and TCRdb retains in-frame clones only, with some absent. Of 45,000 to 60,000 clones in the sample, about nine tenths were seen once. The sample comprised PBMCs. All receptors derive from a man aged 60 to 75 with head and neck cancer.

The chain is built from TRBV6-5 and TRBJ2-7; the match to TRBD1 covers 8 bases. V gave up 2 bases and J gave up 4 bases; unmatched junction bases: 10. The CDR3 spans 16 residues. CDR1 and CDR2 (germline): MNHEY, SVGAGI. This CDR3 reads CASSYTSPGQAYEQYF. The CDR3 DNA is TGTGCCAGCAGTTACACGTCCCCGGGACAGGCGTACGAGCAGTACTTC.

The V call is TRBV5-1, the J call TRBJ2-7; D uncertain. Germline loops: CDR1 SGHRS, CDR2 YFSETQ. The ends were cut back, 0 bases at V and 3 bases at J, with 4 bases in the middle. This CDR3 has 12 residues. This CDR3 reads CASSLGGYEQYF. The CDR3 DNA follows: TGCGCCAGCAGCTTGGGCGGCTACGAGCAGTACTTC.

The rearrangement links TRBV7-2 to TRBJ2-3; the match to TRBD2 covers 8 bases. This CDR3 is built from 13 residues. Germline V lookup: CDR1 SGHTA, CDR2 FQGNSA. The J segment lost 6 bases and the V segment lost 5 bases, leaving 4 bases of the junction unmatched. This CDR3 is CASSPGGRDTQYF. The CDR3 nucleotides are TGTGCCAGCAGCCCTGGCGGGAGGGATACGCAGTATTTT.

This chain connects TRBV6-5 to TRBJ1-4, with 7 positions matching TRBD1. Germline CDR1 and CDR2: MNHEY and SVGAGI. This CDR3 is built from 14 residues. The J segment lost 4 bases and the V segment lost 9 bases, leaving 8 bases of the junction unmatched. The CDR3 nucleotides read TGTGCCAGTCGACGGGACAGCCGTAATGAAAAACTGTTTTTT. Residues: CASRRDSRNEKLFF.

The chain employs TRBV9 and TRBJ1-2, with D hard to call. This CDR3 contains 13 residues. The germline CDR1 and CDR2 sequences are SGDLS and YYNGEE. V lost 8 bases to trimming and J lost 1 base, with 12 bases between them. CDR3 in amino acids: CASTFRDNYGYTF. CDR3 coding DNA: TGTGCCAGTACCTTTAGGGATAACTATGGCTACACCTTC.

The chain is built from TRBV2 and TRBJ1-5; possible D gene TRBD1, 5 bases. CDR3 size: 15 residues. The germline CDR1 and CDR2 sequences are SNHLY and FYNNEI. Deletions cut 3 bases from V and 0 bases from J, with 9 bases between. Here the CDR3 DNA reads TGTGCCAGCAGTGAGACAGCCCGTAGCAATCAGCCCCAGCATTTT. Its translation is CASSETARSNQPQHF.

The chain is built from TRBV4-1 and TRBJ1-2, with D perhaps matching TRBD1 (5 bases). The germline CDR1 and CDR2 sequences are MGHRA and YSYEKL. This CDR3 is built from 16 residues. Trimming pared 1 base from V and 8 bases from J, leaving 20 bases between. As DNA, the CDR3 is TGCGCCAGCAGCCAAGGTAGGGCAGGGCCCCGTGGGGGCTACACCTTC. Translated: CASSQGRAGPRGGYTF.

The chain carries TRBV6-1 and TRBJ1-5; D is unclear. The ends were cut back, 3 bases at V and 4 bases at J, with 7 bases in the middle. CDR3 length: 13 residues. The germline V gene encodes CDR1 MNHNS and CDR2 SASEGT. The CDR3, as DNA: TGTGCCAGCAGTGATATCCAGAATCAGCCCCAGCATTTT. Protein: CASSDIQNQPQHF.

This clone was recorded only once. This chain links TRBV5-4 with TRBJ1-2; 7 bases align to TRBD1. Looked up from germline, CDR1 is SGHNT and CDR2 is YYREEE (reference sequence). Trimming cost V 0 bases and J 6 bases; bases outside gene matches: 5. This CDR3 has 14 amino acids. CDR3 DNA: TGTGCCAGCAGCTTGGAGGCAGGGGGAAATGGCTACACCTTC. This translates into CASSLEAGGNGYTF.

With regard to this clone: Relative to the germline gene, one junction end is altered; a read error may explain this. The chain uses TRBV6-7 and TRBJ2-2; 13 positions match TRBD2. TRBV6-7 is recorded as an ORF, its role being uncertain. This CDR3 is built from 21 residues. The CDR3, as DNA: TGTGCCAGCAGTTACACCCCCGGGGCAGGGACTAGCGGGATAGGACACCGGGGAGCTGTTTTT. Protein sequence: CASSYTPGAGTSGIGHRGAVF.

The chain employs TRBV6-4 and TRBJ2-2; 11 bases fit TRBD2. The CDR3 loop spans 13 amino acids. The ends lost 9 bases at V and 7 bases at J; junction bases unmatched: 4. CDR1 and CDR2 (germline): MRHNA, SNTAGT. The CDR3 region is CASRLAGIGELFF. The CDR3 nucleotides are TGTGCCAGTAGACTAGCGGGGATCGGGGAGCTGTTTTTT.

This chain connects TRBV6-5 to TRBJ1-2, with 9 nucleotides matching TRBD1. The CDR3 contains 14 residues. In germline, CDR1 is MNHEY, CDR2 SVGAGI. Trimming removed 4 bases from V and 4 bases from J; junction bases left unmatched: 4. In DNA form, the CDR3 reads TGTGCCAGCAGTTCACCGACAGGGGGCTATGGCTACACCTTC. This encodes CASSSPTGGYGYTF.

This chain connects TRBV6-5 to TRBJ1-1, with a possible D match to TRBD1 (5 bases). Germline V gives CDR1 MNHEY, CDR2 SVGAGI. V was pared by 0 bases and J by 5 bases, with 13 bases between. The CDR3 runs to 15 residues. The CDR3 loop is CASSYSGLPGTEAFF. For the CDR3, the DNA is TGTGCCAGCAGTTACTCGGGACTTCCTGGGACTGAAGCTTTCTTT.

The chain is built from TRBV3-1 (or the pseudogene TRBV3-2) and TRBJ2-5; 7 bases map to TRBD1. The CDR3 contains 16 residues. Germline loops: CDR1 LGHDT, CDR2 YNNKEL (reference sequence). J lost 5 bases, V lost 4 bases, and 13 bases had no gene match. The CDR3 spells CASSRRDVRGHETQYF. For the CDR3, the DNA is TGTGCCAGCAGCCGACGGGATGTTAGGGGGCACGAGACCCAGTACTTC.

This sequence joins TRBV6-5 and TRBJ2-7; 7 nucleotides line up with TRBD2. V lost 0 bases to trimming and J lost 6 bases; unmatched junction nucleotides: 8. Germline CDR1 and CDR2: MNHEY and SVGAGI. This CDR3 is 15 amino acids long. CDR3 DNA sequence: TGTGCCAGCAGTTACTCACGGACTAGGGGCGCCGAGCAGTACTTC. As protein: CASSYSRTRGAEQYF.

This chain connects TRBV7-9 to TRBJ2-1; D possibly uses TRBD1 or TRBD2 (5 bases each). V lost 2 bases to trimming and J lost 8 bases, with 7 bases between them. The CDR3 has 12 residues. The V gene's germline CDR1 is SEHNR and CDR2 FQNEAQ (reference sequence). CDR3 nucleotides: TGTGCCAGCAGCTTAATGGGGGATGAGCAGTTCTTC. It translates to CASSLMGDEQFF.

V gene TRBV4-3 combines with J gene TRBJ1-6, with 8 bases lining up with TRBD1. The CDR3 extends over 16 amino acids. V lost 3 bases, J lost 9 bases, and 10 bases stayed unmatched. From germline, CDR1 is LGHNA and CDR2 YSLEER. Here the CDR3 reads CASSQGSTGASSPLHF. The CDR3 bases are TGCGCCAGCAGCCAGGGATCGACAGGGGCGAGTTCACCCCTCCACTTT.

The gene calls are TRBV7-7 and TRBJ2-5; 8 nucleotides match TRBD2. Germline CDR1 and CDR2: SSHAT and FNYEAQ (reference sequence). V dropped 1 base and J dropped 2; count of bases not matched to a gene: 9. This CDR3 has 17 residues. The CDR3 region has the DNA TGTGCCAGCAGCTTAGGGACTAGCAGATGGGGACAAGAGACCCAGTACTTC. The encoded protein is CASSLGTSRWGQETQYF.

The V and J genes are TRBV4-1 and TRBJ2-1; 9 bases match TRBD1. This CDR3 contains 15 residues. The trim removed 5 bases at V and 4 bases at J, leaving 6 bases unmatched. The V gene's germline CDR1 is MGHRA and CDR2 YSYEKL. This chain's CDR3 is CASSVGTGTYNEQFF. CDR3 bases: TGCGCCAGCAGCGTCGGGACAGGGACTTACAATGAGCAGTTCTTC.

The chain links TRBV18 to TRBJ2-3; D may correspond to TRBD1 or TRBD2 (5 bases each). Trimming stripped 3 bases from V and 3 bases from J, with 22 bases between. Germline loops: CDR1 KGHSH, CDR2 LQKENI. This CDR3 region has 18 residues. Here the CDR3 DNA reads TGTGCCAGCTCACCTACCCTTCCTGGGACGAGCGCTACAGATACGCAGTATTTT. Protein: CASSPTLPGTSATDTQYF. The whole variable domain, filled in from reference TRBV18 and TRBJ2-3, reads NAGVMQNPRHLVRRRGQEARLRCSPMKGHSHVYWYRQLPEEGLKFMVYLQKENIIDESGMPKERFSAEFPKEGPSILRIQQVVRGDSAAYFCASSPTLPGTSATDTQYFGPGTRLTVL.

This clone showed up just once. The chain employs TRBV27 and TRBJ2-7, with D possibly being TRBD2 (6 bases). This CDR3 is 14 amino acids long. From germline, CDR1 is MNHEY and CDR2 SMNVEV (reference sequence). V was clipped by 5 bases and J by 0 bases, with 11 bases between them. The CDR3 reads CASSRRGYSYEQYF. The CDR3 coding sequence is TGTGCCAGCAGTAGGAGGGGCTACTCCTACGAGCAGTACTTC.

The chain couples TRBV15 to TRBJ2-7, with 13 bases lining up with TRBD2. Germline V gene data show CDR1 as LNHNV and CDR2 as YYDKDF (reference sequence). V lost 1 base, J lost 3 bases, and 0 bases stayed unmatched. CDR3 length equals 15 residues. CDR3 sequence (DNA): TGTGCCACCAGCAGAGGGACTAGCGGGAGCTACGAGCAGTACTTC. Translated, it gives CATSRGTSGSYEQYF. The whole variable domain, filled in from reference TRBV15 and TRBJ2-7, reads DAMVIQNPRYQVTQFGKPVTLSCSQTLNHNVMYWYQQKSSQAPKLLFHYYDKDFNNEADTPDNFQSRRPNTSFCFLDIRSPGLGDTAMYLCATSRGTSGSYEQYFGPGTRLTVT.

V and J are TRBV28 and TRBJ1-3; TRBD1 might be the D (5 bases). This CDR3 is built from 15 residues. V dropped 6 bases and J dropped 0 bases, with 12 bases sitting between them. The V gene's germline CDR1 is MDHEN and CDR2 SYDVKM. CDR3 region: CASSLRGVSGNTIYF. The CDR3 coding sequence is TGTGCCAGCAGCCTTCGGGGGGTCTCTGGAAACACCATATATTTT.

V usage is TRBV4-3 and J usage is TRBJ1-2; no clear D. The CDR3 contains 13 residues. Germline V gene sequence: CDR1 LGHNA, CDR2 YSLEER. Trimming removed 1 base at V and 4 bases at J, with 7 bases between. As DNA, the CDR3 is TGCGCCAGCAGCCAAGGGACGAGCTATGGCTACACCTTC. Its protein product is CASSQGTSYGYTF.

This clone was recorded once. This rearrangement joins TRBV14 to TRBJ2-7, with a possible D match to TRBD2 (6 bases). V lost 0 bases, J lost 2 bases, and 11 bases lay in between. The CDR3 is 15 amino acids. From germline, CDR1 is SGHDN and CDR2 FVKESK. Written as DNA, the CDR3 is TGTGCCAGCAGCCAAGAGGCGGGAATGACCTACGAGCAGTACTTC. Translated, it gives CASSQEAGMTYEQYF.

The gene calls are TRBV27 and TRBJ2-3; 8 bases map to TRBD2. The V and J ends lost 5 bases and 2 bases, in that order; junction bases with no gene match: 15. This CDR3 spans 18 amino acids. Germline V lookup: CDR1 MNHEY, CDR2 SMNVEV (reference sequence). DNA for the CDR3: TGTGCCAGCAGTCCTTACCCCTATACTAGCGGCTACACAGATACGCAGTATTTT. Translated, it gives CASSPYPYTSGYTDTQYF.

This clone appeared once. The V and J genes are TRBV28 and TRBJ1-1; TRBD1 agrees at 7 bases. CDR3 length equals 15 residues. With V trimmed by 6 bases and J by 0 bases, 7 bases remained unmatched. CDR1 is MDHEN and CDR2 is SYDVKM in the germline V gene. CDR3 DNA: TGTGCCAGCAGCCGCCCGGGACAGCTGAACACTGAAGCTTTCTTT. The encoded protein is CASSRPGQLNTEAFF.

The CDR3 spells CASSPRSTNEKLFF. CDR3 coding DNA: TGTGCCAGCAGTCCCAGATCAACTAATGAAAAACTGTTTTTT. This rearrangement joins TRBV14 to TRBJ1-4; D call uncertain. Per germline, CDR1 SGHDN and CDR2 FVKESK. This CDR3 contains 14 residues. V lost 6 bases and J 0 bases, leaving 8 bases between the germline ends.

The V and J genes are TRBV6-2 or TRBV6-3 and TRBJ2-6; D may be TRBD1 (5 bases). This CDR3 spans 15 amino acids. The V and J ends lost 0 bases and 2 bases respectively, with 5 bases between them. Germline V lookup: CDR1 MNHEY, CDR2 SVGEGT. The CDR3 loop reads CASSYSGPGANVLTF. CDR3 nucleotide sequence: TGTGCCAGCAGTTACTCGGGGCCTGGGGCCAACGTCCTGACTTTC.

The chain recombines TRBV20-1 with TRBJ1-2; D not resolved. The germline V gene encodes CDR1 DFQATT and CDR2 SNEGSKA (reference sequence). With 6 bases removed from V and 8 bases from J, the gap between germline ends came to 19 bases. CDR3 length: 13 residues. The CDR3 DNA is TGCAGTGCCAGTCAGGCGCTGGGATACGGCTACACCTTC. Its translation is CSASQALGYGYTF.